The 19 T cell receptor beta chains reported below all come from one sample, sequenced in a study of T-cell reconstitution after alpha-beta-depleted transplantation in children. The TCRbeta library was prepared with unique molecular identifiers. MiXCR, run by TCRdb on the PCR reads, gives a single entry per CDR3 protein. The table records about 980,000 distinct CDR3 sequences, less than 30% of them present only once. The sequencing here drew on PBMCs, mostly from graft donor cells, taken 360 days after TCRalphabeta/CD19-depleted stem cell transplant. The origin of the receptors is a boy in the first two years of life who had a stem cell transplant for SCID, so the T cells may come from the graft donor.

This clonotype was observed many times. The V call is TRBV4-2, the J call TRBJ1-1, with 8 nucleotides matching TRBD1. The trim removed 0 bases at V and 3 bases at J, leaving 6 bases unmatched. The CDR3 is 16 amino acids. Germline V gene data show CDR1 as LGHNA and CDR2 as YNFKEQ. This CDR3 reads CASSQDPGGTDTEAFF. CDR3 nucleotides: TGTGCCAGCAGCCAAGACCCAGGGGGCACTGACACTGAAGCTTTCTTT.

This clonotype was seen a few times. The J gene is TRBJ2-3, the V gene TRBV7-2, with 9 positions matching TRBD2. V lost 2 bases, J lost 9 bases, and 15 bases stayed unmatched. The CDR3 has 17 amino acids. From germline, CDR1 is SGHTA and CDR2 FQGNSA. The CDR3 DNA is TGTGCCAGCAGCTTACGACTAGCGGTGATCGTCTCGAACACGCAGTATTTT. This gives the protein CASSLRLAVIVSNTQYF.

This sequence joins TRBV12-3 or TRBV12-4 and TRBJ2-1; TRBD1 agrees at 12 bases. V shed 4 bases and J 7 bases; nucleotides not matched to a gene: 5. The CDR3 is 15 amino acids. The chain's CDR3 is CASSSQGQGANEQFF. The CDR3 nucleotides are TGTGCCAGCAGTTCTCAGGGACAGGGGGCTAATGAGCAGTTCTTC.

The V call is TRBV4-2, the J call TRBJ1-2; 8 bases align to TRBD1. This CDR3 comprises 15 residues. Germline CDR1 LGHNA, CDR2 YNFKEQ. The V segment lost 4 bases and the J segment 4 bases; nucleotides outside the gene matches: 8. CDR3 amino acids: CASSPQTGDLYGYTF. CDR3 in DNA: TGTGCCAGCAGCCCTCAGACAGGGGACCTCTATGGCTACACCTTC.

The V gene is TRBV19, the J gene TRBJ2-1, with D perhaps matching TRBD2 (5 bases). Germline V gene sequence: CDR1 LNHDA, CDR2 SQIVND (reference sequence). The CDR3 length is 14 residues. Trimming removed 5 bases at V and 1 base at J, with 9 bases between. CDR3 loop: CASSWRLSYNEQFF. CDR3 DNA sequence: TGTGCCAGTAGTTGGAGGCTGTCCTACAATGAGCAGTTCTTC. Based on the CDR3 plus reference TRBV19 and TRBJ2-1, the full variable domain is DGGITQSPKYLFRKEGQNVTLSCEQNLNHDAMYWYRQDPGQGLRLIYYSQIVNDFQKGDIAEGYSVSREKKESFPLTVTSAQKNPTAFYLCASSWRLSYNEQFFGPGTRLTVL.

The rearrangement joins TRBV7-2 to TRBJ2-5; 8 bases line up with TRBD1. Germline assignment: CDR1 SGHTA and CDR2 FQGNSA. The CDR3 is made up of 15 amino acids. V shed 3 bases and J 5 bases; nucleotides not matched to a gene: 8. The CDR3 protein is CASSFATGEWETQYF. CDR3 coding DNA: TGTGCCAGCAGCTTCGCGACAGGGGAGTGGGAGACCCAGTACTTC. Filled out from reference TRBV7-2 and TRBJ2-5, the complete variable domain reads GAGVSQSPSNKVTEKGKDVELRCDPISGHTALYWYRQSLGQGLEFLIYFQGNSAPDKSGLPSDRFSAERTGGSVSTLTIQRTQQEDSAVYLCASSFATGEWETQYFGPGTRLLVL.

In its sample, this clonotype was seen a few times. The chain has TRBV29-1 and TRBJ2-7, with 8 nucleotides matching TRBD1. Looked up from germline, CDR1 is SQVTM and CDR2 is ANQGSEA. The CDR3 totals 14 residues. The ends lost 7 bases at V and 5 bases at J; junction bases unmatched: 13. The CDR3 region is CSARVDRVVHEQYF. The DNA for the CDR3 is TGCAGCGCCCGCGTGGACAGGGTTGTCCACGAGCAGTACTTC.

V usage is TRBV4-1 and J usage is TRBJ1-5; TRBD1 might be the D (5 bases). The CDR3 is 12 amino acids. V dropped 0 bases and J dropped 9 bases, with 6 bases sitting between them. Germline V lookup: CDR1 MGHRA, CDR2 YSYEKL. The CDR3 region is CASSQERGPQHF. The CDR3 DNA reads TGCGCCAGCAGCCAAGAGAGGGGGCCCCAGCATTTT.

The table lists this clonotype with a few counts. The J gene is TRBJ1-5, the V gene TRBV7-9; D is unresolved. Looked up from germline, CDR1 is SEHNR and CDR2 is FQNEAQ (reference sequence). Trimming shortened V by 0 bases and J by 8 bases, and 5 bases separated the two germline ends. This CDR3 is 12 amino acids long. For the CDR3, the DNA is TGTGCCAGCAGCTTAGCCTCGAAGCCCCAGCATTTT. It codes for CASSLASKPQHF.

This rearrangement joins TRBV7-8 to TRBJ2-5; the D call may be TRBD1 or TRBD2 (5 bases each). Germline CDR1 is SGHVS and CDR2 is FQNEAQ. CDR3 size: 14 residues. The V gene lost 4 bases and the J gene lost 5 bases, with 14 bases spanning the gap. The CDR3 sequence is CASSYGTIAETQYF. CDR3 coding DNA: TGTGCCAGCAGCTATGGGACCATCGCGGAGACCCAGTACTTC.

This clonotype was counted a single time. The chain employs TRBV5-1 and TRBJ2-3, with 8 bases that match TRBD1. The germline V gene encodes CDR1 SGHRS and CDR2 YFSETQ. J lost 1 base, V lost 3 bases, and 7 bases had no gene match. CDR3 length: 16 residues. DNA of the CDR3: TGCGCCAGCAGCTACCTCTCGGACAGGGGCACAGATACGCAGTATTTT. Protein sequence: CASSYLSDRGTDTQYF. The variable domain in full, with the rest retrieved from reference TRBV5-1 and TRBJ2-3, is KAGVTQTPRYLIKTRGQQVTLSCSPISGHRSVSWYQQTPGQGLQFLFEYFSETQRNKGNFPGRFSGRQFSNSRSEMNVSTLELGDSALYLCASSYLSDRGTDTQYFGPGTRLTVL.

This chain connects TRBV9 to TRBJ2-2, with D perhaps matching TRBD1 (7 bases). CDR1 and CDR2 (germline): SGDLS, YYNGEE. The V gene lost 2 bases and the J gene lost 5 bases, with 16 bases spanning the gap. The CDR3 contains 16 residues. The CDR3 bases are TGTGCCAGCAGCGTGACGAGGCAGGGGGGTACCGGGGAGCTGTTTTTT. Its translation: CASSVTRQGGTGELFF.

In this sample, this clonotype turned up once. The chain joins TRBV12-5 to TRBJ2-2; D may be TRBD2 (5 bases). V gave up 4 bases and J gave up 1 base, with 10 bases separating them. Germline V CDR1 and CDR2: LGHNT, FRNRAP. The CDR3 has 15 residues. CDR3 amino acids: CASGSDSENTGELFF. As DNA, the CDR3 is TGTGCTAGTGGTTCGGACTCCGAGAACACCGGGGAGCTGTTTTTT.

This chain uses TRBV3-1 with TRBJ1-1; D not certain. CDR3 length: 15 residues. Deletions cut 4 bases from V and 1 base from J, with 13 bases between. Germline V gene data show CDR1 as LGHDT and CDR2 as YNNKEL (reference sequence). The CDR3 nucleotides read TGTGCCAGCAGCCCTCGGACCGATTGGAACACTGAAGCTTTCTTT. It yields the protein CASSPRTDWNTEAFF.

Note on this clonotype: A read error is possible here, since a much larger clone lies one base away. The rearrangement uses TRBV2 and TRBJ2-1; 9 positions match TRBD2. Trimming at V came to 3 bases and at J to 8 bases, leaving 8 bases not matched to a gene. The CDR3 totals 15 residues. CDR1 and CDR2 from the germline V gene are SNHLY and FYNNEI. The CDR3 DNA reads as TGTGCCAGCAGTGAGCCTAGCGGGGTTTACGATGAGCAGTTCTTC. This codes for CASSEPSGVYDEQFF.

This clonotype was detected a few times. This chain joins TRBV12-3 or TRBV12-4 and TRBJ1-3; D may be TRBD1 (5 bases). Between the trimmed V and J ends, which lost 3 bases and 4 bases, there was a span of 19 bases. CDR3 length equals 17 residues. CDR3 residues: CASSFFRGTEVGNTIYF. In nucleotides, the CDR3 is TGTGCCAGCAGTTTCTTTAGAGGGACGGAGGTCGGAAACACCATATATTTT.

Concerning this clonotype itself: Possible read error: a much larger clone is one base away. The gene calls are TRBV3-1 and TRBJ1-1; unclear D gene. CDR1 LGHDT and CDR2 YNNKEL come from the germline V gene (reference sequence). The CDR3 spans 18 residues. The CDR3 DNA reads as TGTGCCAGCAGACAAGATTCCTCTATTGGACGGGGGAACACTGAAGCTTTCTTT. It codes for CASRQDSSIGRGNTEAFF.

A few counts support this clonotype. The chain uses TRBV9 and TRBJ2-3; D remains ambiguous. From germline, CDR1 is SGDLS and CDR2 YYNGEE. CDR3 length: 13 amino acids. Trimming removed 0 bases from V and 8 bases from J, with 10 bases in between. The CDR3 DNA is TGTGCCAGCAGCGTAGTCGTAATGGGTACGCAGTATTTT. Translated, it gives CASSVVVMGTQYF.

This sequence joins TRBV29-1 and TRBJ1-1; D gene unclear. V was shortened by 4 bases and J by 4 bases, with 13 bases between the two germline ends. This CDR3 spans 13 amino acids. Looked up from germline, CDR1 is SQVTM and CDR2 is ANQGSEA. CDR3 loop: CSVGFGDFTEAFF. Written as DNA, the CDR3 is TGCAGCGTTGGTTTTGGGGATTTCACTGAAGCTTTCTTT.